Described below is a single TCR beta chain sequence and its context. Its antigen remains unknown. The CDR3 extends over 15 amino acids. Per the germline V gene, CDR1 is MGHRA and CDR2 is YSYEKL. With 3 bases removed from V and 0 bases from J, the gap between germline ends came to 9 bases. The data originate from a study of Tregs in tolerant kidney transplant recipients. Study-level results: The most relevant donor-specific Treg TCRbeta repertoire apparently came from expansion with activated donor B cells.

Only in-frame clones appear in the TCRdb table, and some are missing; sequencing was by immunoSEQ multiplex PCR. Counted here are about 8,300 clones, roughly 36% occurring once; the ten biggest clones make up about 6%. CFSE-labeled recipient PBMCs were cultured less than 7 days with irradiated graft donor PBMCs, then FACS-sorted. The chain combines TRBV4-1 with TRBJ2-1; no clear D. The origin of this receptor is a human patient who received a combined kidney and bone marrow transplant. Sequences were derived from CD8+ T cells from blood cultured with allogeneic cells, sampled before the transplant. The CDR3, as DNA: TGCGCCAGCAGCCAGGAGCGAGACTCCTACAATGAGCAGTTCTTC. This encodes CASSQERDSYNEQFF.